A selection of T cell receptor beta chains follows, all from one sample in a study of T cells in Graves' hyperthyroidism and ophthalmopathy. TCRdb reanalysed the multiplex PCR reads using MiXCR and keeps one entry per CDR3 protein. The sample lists approximately 400,000 distinct CDR3 sequences, over 13% seen once, with 25% to 30% in the top ten. Sequences were obtained from blood. The source of these receptors is a man over 45 with Graves' ophthalmopathy. Both conserved end residues are part of each CDR3. A D gene is named only where the DNA matches it firmly. Size values are once, few and many counts, or a class for expanded clones, and some rows have none.

TRBV5-8	many	-	TRBJ1-5	CASSTGTEGNQPQHF	TGTGCCAGCAGTACAGGGACGGAGGGCAATCAGCCCCAGCATTTT
TRBV24-1	few	-	TRBJ1-1	CATSTGTEAFF	TGTGCCACCAGTACGGGGACTGAAGCTTTCTTT
TRBV28	many	TRBD1	TRBJ1-2	CASRSPTGEIYGYTF	TGTGCCAGCAGAAGCCCAACAGGGGAAATCTATGGCTACACCTTC
TRBV6-2/TRBV6-3	few	-	TRBJ2-3	CASTRDGWTDTQYF	TGTGCCAGCACTCGCGACGGGTGGACAGATACGCAGTATTTT
TRBV12-5	few	TRBD2	TRBJ2-1	CASGSSGGNEQFF	TGTGCTAGTGGTTCTAGCGGAGGGAATGAGCAGTTCTTC
TRBV7-9	-	TRBD2	TRBJ2-3	CASSPPDLGGTDTQYF	TGTGCCAGCAGCCCGCCGGACCTCGGGGGGACAGATACGCAGTATTTT
TRBV9	few	-	TRBJ2-5	CASSVSPGPQETQYF	TGTGCCAGCAGCGTATCTCCGGGACCACAAGAGACCCAGTACTTC
TRBV7-9	many	TRBD1	TRBJ1-2	CASTTTGGYGYGYTF	TGTGCCAGCACCACCACAGGGGGGTACGGCTATGGCTACACCTTC
TRBV5-5	many	-	TRBJ2-5	CASSFMPAGGIVGGTQYF	TGTGCCAGCAGCTTCATGCCAGCAGGAGGGATCGTGGGGGGGACCCAGTACTTC
TRBV28	many	TRBD2	TRBJ2-7	CASSHTSGIYYEQYF	TGTGCCAGCAGCCATACTAGCGGGATTTACTACGAGCAGTACTTC
TRBV19	-	-	TRBJ1-1	CASTTGNTEAFF	TGTGCCAGTACCACAGGGAACACTGAAGCTTTCTTT
TRBV7-8	few	-	TRBJ2-7	CASSLPADRSLAYEQYF	TGTGCCAGCAGCTTGCCCGCTGACAGAAGCTTAGCCTACGAGCAGTACTTC
TRBV29-1	-	-	TRBJ2-7	CSVDAGQSSYEQYF	TGCAGCGTTGACGCGGGACAAAGCTCCTACGAGCAGTACTTC
TRBV11-1	many	-	TRBJ2-7	CASSSTSGASYEQYF	TGTGCCAGCAGCTCGACCTCCGGGGCCTCCTACGAGCAGTACTTC
TRBV28	-	-	TRBJ2-3	CASSFGDRITDTQYF	TGTGCCAGCAGTTTCGGGGACCGCATCACAGATACGCAGTATTTT
TRBV6-1	many	-	TRBJ1-1	CASSTPGEAGKAFF	TGTGCCAGCAGCACGCCGGGGGAAGCTGGGAAAGCTTTCTTT
TRBV20-1	many	TRBD2	TRBJ2-7	CSASVAGGPDEQYF	TGCAGTGCTAGTGTAGCGGGAGGGCCTGACGAGCAGTACTTC
TRBV5-6	-	TRBD1	TRBJ2-5	CASSLGTGVSETQYF	TGTGCCAGCAGCTTGGGGACAGGGGTATCCGAGACCCAGTACTTC
TRBV12-3/TRBV12-4	-	TRBD1	TRBJ1-2	CASSRRDRGSGGYTF	TGTGCCAGCAGCCGACGGGACAGGGGGTCGGGTGGCTACACCTTC
TRBV27	many	-	TRBJ2-3	CASTNIREGDTQYF	TGTGCCAGCACCAACATCCGCGAGGGAGATACGCAGTATTTT
TRBV7-6	-	-	TRBJ1-2	CASSRASTAYGYTF	TGTGCCAGCAGCCGAGCTTCCACCGCCTATGGCTACACCTTC
TRBV20-1	many	-	TRBJ2-3	CSAEVGLARSTDTQYF	TGCAGTGCAGAAGTAGGGCTAGCGCGAAGCACAGATACGCAGTATTTT
TRBV2	many	-	TRBJ2-1	CASSDPGYNEQFF	TGTGCCAGCAGTGATCCGGGCTACAATGAGCAGTTCTTC
TRBV2	-	-	TRBJ2-3	CASSVLSGTDTQYF	TGTGCCAGCAGTGTTCTTAGCGGAACAGATACGCAGTATTTT
TRBV2	many	-	TRBJ2-5	CASSLIPETQYF	TGTGCCAGCAGTCTAATTCCGGAGACCCAGTACTTC
TRBV29-1	many	-	TRBJ1-1	CSVEPTDADTEAFF	TGCAGCGTTGAACCGACAGACGCCGACACTGAAGCTTTCTTT
TRBV7-9	-	-	TRBJ2-7	CASSSAQGGYEQYF	TGTGCCAGCAGCTCAGCACAGGGAGGTTACGAGCAGTACTTC
TRBV4-1	many	TRBD1	TRBJ1-1	CASSQGPGQMNTEAFF	TGCGCCAGCAGCCAAGGGCCGGGACAGATGAACACTGAAGCTTTCTTT
TRBV11-1	few	TRBD2	TRBJ2-7	CASGSGRFYEQYF	TGTGCCAGTGGTAGCGGGAGATTCTACGAGCAGTACTTC
TRBV7-9	-	-	TRBJ2-3	CASSLRGAGADTQYF	TGTGCCAGCAGCTTAAGGGGGGCAGGCGCAGATACGCAGTATTTT
TRBV27	many	-	TRBJ2-3	CASSFEGTRTDTQYF	TGTGCCAGCAGTTTTGAAGGGACCCGCACAGATACGCAGTATTTT
TRBV29-1	-	-	TRBJ2-3	CSVEFLTKGGTQYF	TGCAGCGTTGAGTTCTTAACCAAAGGGGGTACGCAGTATTTT
TRBV2	many	-	TRBJ2-1	CASSGSASYNEQFF	TGTGCCAGCAGTGGGTCGGCCTCCTACAATGAGCAGTTCTTC
TRBV7-9	few	TRBD2	TRBJ2-1	CASSPSGRAYNEQFF	TGTGCCAGCAGCCCTAGCGGGAGGGCCTACAATGAGCAGTTCTTC
TRBV19	many	-	TRBJ2-1	CASSIDGGAHYNEQFF	TGTGCCAGTAGTATAGATGGGGGGGCACATTACAATGAGCAGTTCTTC
TRBV7-8	few	-	TRBJ1-1	CASSQPLEGKKAFF	TGTGCCAGCAGCCAACCTCTAGAGGGAAAAAAAGCTTTCTTT
TRBV29-1	-	-	TRBJ1-3	CSADGDYSGNTIYF	TGCAGCGCCGACGGCGACTACTCTGGAAACACCATATATTTT
TRBV27	-	-	TRBJ2-1	CASSLAPLAEQFF	TGTGCCAGCAGTTTAGCCCCCCTAGCGGAGCAGTTCTTC
TRBV5-4	few	-	TRBJ2-5	CASSLVGLETQYF	TGTGCCAGCAGCTTGGTAGGGTTGGAGACCCAGTACTTC
TRBV19	-	-	TRBJ1-5	CASSIGGAPQPQHF	TGTGCCAGTAGTATAGGAGGGGCTCCTCAGCCCCAGCATTTT
TRBV12-3/TRBV12-4	many	-	TRBJ2-3	CASSFPRGTSTDTQYF	TGTGCCAGCAGTTTCCCCCGCGGGACTAGCACAGATACGCAGTATTTT
TRBV24-1	many	-	TRBJ2-1	CATSDLGRFYNEQFF	TGTGCCACCAGTGATTTAGGGCGGTTCTACAATGAGCAGTTCTTC
TRBV29-1	many	TRBD2	TRBJ2-7	CSVSGGSTSYEQYF	TGCAGCGTTTCGGGCGGGAGCACATCCTACGAGCAGTACTTC
TRBV28	many	TRBD1	TRBJ2-7	CASSGWGQSYEQYF	TGTGCCAGCAGTGGATGGGGACAGTCCTACGAGCAGTACTTC
TRBV15	-	-	TRBJ1-2	CATSRDTALWSYGYTF	TGTGCCACCAGCAGAGATACGGCCCTCTGGTCCTATGGCTACACCTTC
TRBV6-1	few	TRBD2	TRBJ2-7	CASREQAGGYEQYF	TGTGCCAGCAGGGAACAAGCGGGAGGCTACGAGCAGTACTTC
TRBV20-1	many	TRBD2	TRBJ2-7	CSARDPLMAGEWYEQYF	TGCAGTGCTAGAGATCCTTTGATGGCGGGAGAATGGTACGAGCAGTACTTC
TRBV7-6	many	-	TRBJ2-1	CASSLVGRTTWGDNEQFF	TGTGCCAGCAGCTTAGTGGGTCGTACGACTTGGGGGGACAATGAGCAGTTCTTC
TRBV20-1	-	TRBD2	TRBJ2-5	CSAREPGLAGDYF	TGCAGTGCTAGAGAACCGGGACTAGCGGGAGACTACTTC
TRBV18	-	-	TRBJ1-6	CASSPAGSSYNSPLHF	TGTGCCAGCTCACCGGCAGGAAGCTCCTATAATTCACCCCTCCACTTT
TRBV19	-	-	TRBJ2-2	CASMVETNTGELFF	TGTGCCAGTATGGTAGAGACGAACACCGGGGAGCTGTTTTTT
TRBV12-3/TRBV12-4	many	-	TRBJ1-1	CASSVTGGGSTEAFF	TGTGCCAGCAGTGTCACGGGGGGGGGGAGCACTGAAGCTTTCTTT
TRBV5-1	-	TRBD1	TRBJ2-5	CASRSGTGVETQYF	TGCGCCAGCAGGTCCGGGACAGGAGTAGAGACCCAGTACTTC
TRBV5-1	-	-	TRBJ2-1	CASSLAVIRSDSVNEQFF	TGCGCCAGCAGCTTGGCGGTTATCCGAAGTGACTCCGTAAATGAGCAGTTCTTC
TRBV20-1	-	-	TRBJ2-6	CSAKHNSGANVLTF	TGCAGTGCTAAGCACAACTCTGGGGCCAACGTCCTGACTTTC